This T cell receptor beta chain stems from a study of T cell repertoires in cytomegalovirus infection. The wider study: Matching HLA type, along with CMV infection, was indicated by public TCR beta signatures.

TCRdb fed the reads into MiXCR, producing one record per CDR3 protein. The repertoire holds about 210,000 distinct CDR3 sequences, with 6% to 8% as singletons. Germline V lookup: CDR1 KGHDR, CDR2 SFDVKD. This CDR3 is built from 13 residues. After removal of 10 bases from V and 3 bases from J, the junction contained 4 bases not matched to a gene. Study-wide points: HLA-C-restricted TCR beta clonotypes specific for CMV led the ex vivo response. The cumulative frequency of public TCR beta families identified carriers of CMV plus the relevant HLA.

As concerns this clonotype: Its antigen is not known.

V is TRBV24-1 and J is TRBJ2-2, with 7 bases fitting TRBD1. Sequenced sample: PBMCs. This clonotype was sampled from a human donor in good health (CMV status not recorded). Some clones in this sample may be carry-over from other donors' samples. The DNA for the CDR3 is TGTGCCACTCGCCAGGGGGACACCGGGGAGCTGTTTTTT. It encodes CATRQGDTGELFF.